This TCR beta chain was captured in a study of neurological immune-mediated disorders. Regarding the study as a whole: The absence of any CDR3 amino acid sequence shared by expanded clones across subjects suggests that repertoires were private in all groups.

This CDR3 region has 12 residues. Trimming removed 1 base from V and 5 bases from J, with 9 bases in between. Germline V gene lookup returns CDR1 SQVTM and CDR2 ANQGSEA. TCRdb re-derived calls from the 5' RACE reads in MiXCR, one entry per CDR3 protein. Of 67,000 or so distinct CDR3 sequences listed, around 15% are singletons. Time point meaning: longitudinal time-point 1 (baseline). This clonotype has a count of ten or more. Antigen: not known. The source is a female donor with HTLV-1-associated myelopathy (HAM/TSP). The J gene is TRBJ2-7, the V gene TRBV29-1, with D possibly being TRBD1 or TRBD2 (5 bases each). The specimen sequenced was PBMCs. Here the CDR3 reads CSVEAGTHEQYF. In DNA form, the CDR3 reads TGCAGCGTTGAAGCGGGGACCCACGAGCAGTACTTC.